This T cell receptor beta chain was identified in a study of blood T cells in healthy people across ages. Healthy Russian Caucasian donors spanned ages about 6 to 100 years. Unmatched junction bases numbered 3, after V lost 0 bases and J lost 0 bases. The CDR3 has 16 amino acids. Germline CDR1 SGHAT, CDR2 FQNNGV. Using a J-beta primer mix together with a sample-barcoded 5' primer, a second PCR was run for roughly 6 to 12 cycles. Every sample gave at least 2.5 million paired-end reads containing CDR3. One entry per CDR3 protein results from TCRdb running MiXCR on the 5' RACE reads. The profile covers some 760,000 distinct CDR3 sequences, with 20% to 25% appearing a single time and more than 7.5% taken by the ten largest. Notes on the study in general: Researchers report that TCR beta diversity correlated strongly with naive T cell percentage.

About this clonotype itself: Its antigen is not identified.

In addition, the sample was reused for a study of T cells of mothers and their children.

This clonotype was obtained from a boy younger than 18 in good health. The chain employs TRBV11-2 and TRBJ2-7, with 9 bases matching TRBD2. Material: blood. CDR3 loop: CASSLDSGGLSYEQYF. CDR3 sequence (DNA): TGTGCCAGCAGCTTAGATAGCGGGGGCCTCTCCTACGAGCAGTACTTC.